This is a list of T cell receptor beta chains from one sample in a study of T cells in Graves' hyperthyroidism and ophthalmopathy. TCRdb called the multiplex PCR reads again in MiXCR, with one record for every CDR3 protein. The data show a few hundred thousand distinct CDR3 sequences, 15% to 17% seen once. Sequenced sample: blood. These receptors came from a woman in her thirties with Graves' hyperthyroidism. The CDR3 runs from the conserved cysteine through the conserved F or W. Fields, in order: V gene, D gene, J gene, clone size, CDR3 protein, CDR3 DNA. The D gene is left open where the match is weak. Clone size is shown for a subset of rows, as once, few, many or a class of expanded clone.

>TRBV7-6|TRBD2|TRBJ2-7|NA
CASSGGTSGNSYEQYF
TGTGCCAGCAGCGGGGGGACTAGCGGGAACTCCTACGAGCAGTACTTC
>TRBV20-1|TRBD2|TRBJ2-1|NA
CSARGGSGGGGNEQFF
TGCAGTGCTAGAGGGGGGAGCGGGGGGGGGGGTAATGAGCAGTTCTTC
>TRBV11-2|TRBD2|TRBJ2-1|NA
CASSWSSGRASDEQFF
TGTGCCAGCAGCTGGTCTAGCGGGAGGGCCTCGGATGAGCAGTTCTTC
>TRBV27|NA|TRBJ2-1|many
CASSLVGSPYNEQFF
TGTGCCAGCAGTTTAGTGGGATCCCCCTACAATGAGCAGTTCTTC
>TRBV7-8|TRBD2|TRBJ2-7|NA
CASSLDQTDWTSGRYEQYF
TGTGCCAGCAGCTTAGACCAGACGGACTGGACTAGCGGACGCTACGAGCAGTACTTC
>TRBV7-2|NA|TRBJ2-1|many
CASSLDPGLTEQFF
TGTGCCAGCAGCTTAGACCCGGGACTTACCGAGCAGTTCTTC
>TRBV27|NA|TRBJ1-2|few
CASSPHYRAANYGYTF
TGTGCCAGCAGTCCTCATTACAGGGCAGCTAACTATGGCTACACCTTC
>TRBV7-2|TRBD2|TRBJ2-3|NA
CASSFQDSGGDTQYF
TGTGCCAGCAGCTTTCAGGATAGCGGGGGAGATACGCAGTATTTT
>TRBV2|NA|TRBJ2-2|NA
CAGTKTLNTGELFF
TGTGCCGGGACAAAAACCCTGAACACCGGGGAGCTGTTTTTT
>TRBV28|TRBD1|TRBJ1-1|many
CASSSGQAGAFF
TGTGCCAGCAGTTCTGGACAGGCGGGAGCTTTCTTT
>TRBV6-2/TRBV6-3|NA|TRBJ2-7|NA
CASSYSTEVLAYEQYF
TGTGCCAGCAGTTACTCGACAGAGGTACTTGCTTACGAGCAGTACTTC
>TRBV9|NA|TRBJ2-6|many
CASSEWDLSYSGANVLTF
TGTGCCAGCAGCGAGTGGGACTTGTCATACTCTGGGGCCAACGTCCTGACTTTC
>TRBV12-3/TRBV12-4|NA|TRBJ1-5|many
CASRAFEGRNQPQHF
TGTGCCAGCAGGGCCTTTGAGGGGAGGAATCAGCCCCAGCATTTT
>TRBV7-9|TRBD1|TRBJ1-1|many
CASSTRGDTEAFF
TGTGCCAGCAGCACCAGGGGGGACACTGAAGCTTTCTTT
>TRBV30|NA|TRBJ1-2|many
CAWSVLGEGYTF
TGTGCCTGGAGTGTACTAGGGGAGGGCTACACCTTC
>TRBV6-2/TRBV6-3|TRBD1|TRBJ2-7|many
CASTGDGYEQYF
TGTGCCAGTACAGGGGATGGATACGAGCAGTACTTC
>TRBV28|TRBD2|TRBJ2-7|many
CASSFWAGGPEQYF
TGTGCCAGCAGTTTTTGGGCGGGGGGGCCCGAGCAGTACTTC
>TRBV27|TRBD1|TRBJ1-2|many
CASSMTPTGGDYGYTF
TGTGCCAGCAGTATGACCCCCACAGGGGGCGACTATGGCTACACCTTC
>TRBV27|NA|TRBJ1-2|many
CASSFGAGHYGYTF
TGTGCCAGCAGTTTTGGTGCAGGGCACTATGGCTACACCTTC
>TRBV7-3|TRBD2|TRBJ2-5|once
CASSLGLAGESGQETQYF
TGTGCCAGCAGCCTGGGACTAGCGGGAGAATCGGGTCAAGAGACCCAGTACTTC
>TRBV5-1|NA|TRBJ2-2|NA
CASSLGTFIGELFF
TGCGCCAGCAGCTTGGGGACCTTTATCGGGGAGCTGTTTTTT
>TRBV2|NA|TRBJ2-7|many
CASRDERTVSYEQYF
TGTGCCAGCAGGGACGAACGGACTGTCTCCTACGAGCAGTACTTC
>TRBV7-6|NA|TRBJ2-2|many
CASSNPAGELFF
TGTGCCAGCAGCAATCCGGCTGGGGAGCTGTTTTTT
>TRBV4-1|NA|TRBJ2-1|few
CASSPILWSPAGEQFF
TGCGCCAGCAGCCCGATATTGTGGTCTCCCGCCGGTGAGCAGTTCTTC
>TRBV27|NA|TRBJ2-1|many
CASSLSRGTYNEQFF
TGTGCCAGCAGTTTATCGAGGGGCACTTACAATGAGCAGTTCTTC
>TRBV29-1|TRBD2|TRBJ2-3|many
CSVESRRVKRERSTDTQYF
TGCAGCGTTGAATCTCGGCGGGTAAAGCGGGAGAGATCCACAGATACGCAGTATTTT
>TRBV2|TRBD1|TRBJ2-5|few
CASGSGQMETQYF
TGTGCCAGCGGTTCGGGACAGATGGAGACCCAGTACTTC
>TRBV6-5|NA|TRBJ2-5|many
CASSYSSARETQYF
TGTGCCAGCAGTTACTCTAGTGCTCGAGAGACCCAGTACTTC
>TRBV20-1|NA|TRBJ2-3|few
CSARDLDTDTQYF
TGCAGTGCTAGAGATCTCGACACAGATACGCAGTATTTT
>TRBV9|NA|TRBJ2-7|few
CASNNREQYF
TGTGCCAGCAACAACCGCGAGCAGTACTTC
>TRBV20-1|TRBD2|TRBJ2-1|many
CSAREVGTSGYNEQFF
TGCAGTGCTAGAGAGGTAGGGACTAGCGGGTACAATGAGCAGTTCTTC
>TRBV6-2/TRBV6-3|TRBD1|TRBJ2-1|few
CASSPDRHNEQFF
TGTGCCAGCAGTCCGGACAGGCACAATGAGCAGTTCTTC
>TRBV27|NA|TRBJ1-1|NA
CASNLWQGTTEAFF
TGTGCCAGCAATTTATGGCAGGGGACTACTGAAGCTTTCTTT
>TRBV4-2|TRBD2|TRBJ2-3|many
CASSQDHAGEVDTQYF
TGTGCCAGCAGCCAAGATCATGCGGGAGAGGTCGATACGCAGTATTTT
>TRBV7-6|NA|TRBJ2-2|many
CASSPRGRDWRASTGELFF
TGTGCCAGCAGCCCGAGAGGCAGGGACTGGCGCGCGAGCACCGGGGAGCTGTTTTTT
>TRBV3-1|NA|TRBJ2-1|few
CASSQVQADEQFF
TGTGCCAGCAGCCAAGTACAGGCCGATGAGCAGTTCTTC
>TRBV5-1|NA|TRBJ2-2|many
CASSTENTGELFF
TGCGCCAGCTCGACAGAGAACACCGGGGAGCTGTTTTTT
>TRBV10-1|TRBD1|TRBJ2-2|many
CASSENRGPHAGELFF
TGCGCCAGCAGTGAAAACAGGGGGCCGCACGCCGGGGAGCTGTTTTTT
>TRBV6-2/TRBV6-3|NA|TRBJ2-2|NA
CASTLRGTNTGELFF
TGTGCCAGCACCCTCAGGGGCACGAACACCGGGGAGCTGTTTTTT
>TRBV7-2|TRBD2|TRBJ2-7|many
CASSPAGGGTYEQYF
TGTGCCAGCAGCCCCGCGGGCGGGGGAACCTACGAGCAGTACTTC
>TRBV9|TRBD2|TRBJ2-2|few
CASSATSGRHGELFF
TGTGCCAGCAGCGCGACTAGCGGTAGACACGGGGAGCTGTTTTTT